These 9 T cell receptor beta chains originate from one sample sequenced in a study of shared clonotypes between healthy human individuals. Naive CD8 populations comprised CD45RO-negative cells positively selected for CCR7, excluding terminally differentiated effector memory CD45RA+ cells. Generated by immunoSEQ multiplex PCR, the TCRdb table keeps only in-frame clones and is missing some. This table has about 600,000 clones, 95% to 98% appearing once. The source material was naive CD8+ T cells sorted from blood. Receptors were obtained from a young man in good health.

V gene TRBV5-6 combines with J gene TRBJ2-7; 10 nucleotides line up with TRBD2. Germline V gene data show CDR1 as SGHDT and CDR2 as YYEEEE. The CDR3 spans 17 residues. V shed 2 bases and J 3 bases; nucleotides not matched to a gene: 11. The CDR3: CASSFGLTGLAFYEQYF. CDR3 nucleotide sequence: TGTGCCAGCAGCTTCGGTTTGACGGGACTAGCGTTCTACGAGCAGTACTTC. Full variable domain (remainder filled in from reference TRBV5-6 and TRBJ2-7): DAGVTQSPTHLIKTRGQQVTLRCSPKSGHDTVSWYQQALGQGPQFIFQYYEEEERQRGNFPDRFSGHQFPNYSSELNVNALLLGDSALYLCASSFGLTGLAFYEQYFGPGTRLTVT.

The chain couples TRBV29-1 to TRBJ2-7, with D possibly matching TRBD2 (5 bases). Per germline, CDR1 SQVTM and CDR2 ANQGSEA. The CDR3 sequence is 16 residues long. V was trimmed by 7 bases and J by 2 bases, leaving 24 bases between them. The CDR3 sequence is CSAELSGTGVPYEQYF. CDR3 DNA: TGCAGCGCCGAGCTCTCCGGAACCGGGGTCCCCTACGAGCAGTACTTC.

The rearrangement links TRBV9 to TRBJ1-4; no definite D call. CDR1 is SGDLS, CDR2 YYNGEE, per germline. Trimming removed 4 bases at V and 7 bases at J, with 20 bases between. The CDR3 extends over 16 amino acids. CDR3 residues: CASSPVLEGGGEKLFF. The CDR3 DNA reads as TGTGCCAGCAGCCCGGTCTTGGAGGGCGGTGGTGAAAAACTGTTTTTT.

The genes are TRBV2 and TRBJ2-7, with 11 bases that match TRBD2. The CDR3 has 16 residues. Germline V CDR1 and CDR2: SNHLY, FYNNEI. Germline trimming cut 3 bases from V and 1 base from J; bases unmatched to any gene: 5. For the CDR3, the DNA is TGTGCCAGCAGTGAGGTGACTAGCGGGGTATCCTACGAGCAGTACTTC. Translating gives CASSEVTSGVSYEQYF.

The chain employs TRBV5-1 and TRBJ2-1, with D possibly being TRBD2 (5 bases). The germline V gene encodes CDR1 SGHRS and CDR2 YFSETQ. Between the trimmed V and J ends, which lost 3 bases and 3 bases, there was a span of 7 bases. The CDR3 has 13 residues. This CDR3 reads CASSSAGYNEQFF. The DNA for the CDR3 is TGCGCCAGCAGCTCGGCGGGCTACAATGAGCAGTTCTTC.

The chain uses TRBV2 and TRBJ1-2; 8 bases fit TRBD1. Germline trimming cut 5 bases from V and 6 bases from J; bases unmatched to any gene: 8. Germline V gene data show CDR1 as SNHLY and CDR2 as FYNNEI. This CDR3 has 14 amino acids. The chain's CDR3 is CASSPAGRGHGYTF. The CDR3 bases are TGTGCCAGCAGTCCGGCCGGCAGGGGGCATGGCTACACCTTC. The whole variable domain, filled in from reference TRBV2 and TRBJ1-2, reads EPEVTQTPSHQVTQMGQEVILRCVPISNHLYFYWYRQILGQKVEFLVSFYNNEISEKSEIFDDQFSVERPDGSNFTLKIRSTKLEDSAMYFCASSPAGRGHGYTFGSGTRLTVV.

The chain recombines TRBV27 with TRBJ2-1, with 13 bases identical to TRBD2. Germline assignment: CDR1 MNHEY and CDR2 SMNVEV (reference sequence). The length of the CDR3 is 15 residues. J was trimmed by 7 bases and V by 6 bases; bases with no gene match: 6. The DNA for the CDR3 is TGTGCCAGCAGCCTCGGGACTAGCGGGACGAATGAGCAGTTCTTC. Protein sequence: CASSLGTSGTNEQFF.

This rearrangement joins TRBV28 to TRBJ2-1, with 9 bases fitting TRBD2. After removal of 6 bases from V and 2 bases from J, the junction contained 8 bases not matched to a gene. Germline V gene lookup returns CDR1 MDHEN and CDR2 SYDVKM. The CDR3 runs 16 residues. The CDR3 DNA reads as TGTGCCAGCAGCCCCTTAGCGGGAGCCGCCTACAATGAGCAGTTCTTC. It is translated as CASSPLAGAAYNEQFF.

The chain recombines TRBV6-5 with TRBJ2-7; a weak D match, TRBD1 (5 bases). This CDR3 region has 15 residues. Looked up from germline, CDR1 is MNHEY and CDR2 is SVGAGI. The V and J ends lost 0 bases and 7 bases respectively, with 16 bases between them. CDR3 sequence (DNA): TGTGCCAGCAGTTACTCGGTGGGCAGGGTGGGTGAGCAGTACTTC. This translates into CASSYSVGRVGEQYF.